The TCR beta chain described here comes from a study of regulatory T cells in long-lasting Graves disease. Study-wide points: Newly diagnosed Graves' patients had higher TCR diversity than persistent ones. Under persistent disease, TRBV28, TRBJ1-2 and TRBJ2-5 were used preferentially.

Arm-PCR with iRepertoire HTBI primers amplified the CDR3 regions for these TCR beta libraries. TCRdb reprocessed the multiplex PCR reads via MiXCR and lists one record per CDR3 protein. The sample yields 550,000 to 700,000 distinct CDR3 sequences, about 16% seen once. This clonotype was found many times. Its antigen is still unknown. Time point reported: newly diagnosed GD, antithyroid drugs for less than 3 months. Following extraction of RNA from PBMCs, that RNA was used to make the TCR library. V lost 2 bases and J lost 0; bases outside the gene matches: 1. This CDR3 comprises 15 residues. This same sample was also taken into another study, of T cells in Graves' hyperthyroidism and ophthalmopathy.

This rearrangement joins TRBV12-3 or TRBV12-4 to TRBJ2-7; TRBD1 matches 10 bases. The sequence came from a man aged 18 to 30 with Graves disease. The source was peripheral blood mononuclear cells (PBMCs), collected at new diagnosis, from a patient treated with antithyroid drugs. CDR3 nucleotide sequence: TGTGCCAGCAGTTTACGGGACAGGGGCTCCTACGAGCAGTACTTC. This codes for CASSLRDRGSYEQYF.